Below, 24 T cell receptor beta chains from the same sample are listed, as sequenced in a study of technical replicates of blood from several donors. Here immunoSEQ multiplex PCR was the method, and the copy in TCRdb shows in-frame clones only, minus some. Of tens of thousands of clones in the sample, around 92% were seen once. The sample consisted of T cells isolated from PBMCs. These receptors were taken from a human donor in good health.

This clone came up once. The V call is TRBV6-1, the J call TRBJ2-1; TRBD1 aligns across 9 bases. Germline CDR1 is MNHNS and CDR2 is SASEGT. V shed 7 bases and J 3 bases; nucleotides not matched to a gene: 7. The CDR3 has 15 residues. The CDR3 nucleotides read TGTGCCAGCATCCTAAGGGGACAGGGCTACAATGAGCAGTTCTTC. As protein: CASILRGQGYNEQFF.

V and J are TRBV28 and TRBJ2-4; the D gene is possibly TRBD1 (5 bases). This CDR3 has 13 residues. Per germline, CDR1 MDHEN and CDR2 SYDVKM. V was clipped by 3 bases and J by 8 bases, with 11 bases between them. The CDR3 coding sequence is TGTGCCAGCAGTTTTAACATGGGGCACATTCAGTACTTC. This sequence encodes CASSFNMGHIQYF.

The chain links TRBV28 to TRBJ2-5; no clear D. The V end was cut by 4 bases, the J end by 6 bases, with 9 bases between. The CDR3 runs 12 residues. Looked up from germline, CDR1 is MDHEN and CDR2 is SYDVKM. DNA of the CDR3: TGTGCCAGCAGTTCAAACCTACAGACCCAGTACTTC. This translates into CASSSNLQTQYF.

The CDR3 loop reads CASSSRTGEAFF. The CDR3 DNA is TGTGCCAGCAGTTCTAGGACAGGGGAAGCTTTCTTT. J is TRBJ1-1 and V is TRBV27, with 8 bases lining up with TRBD1. This CDR3 region has 12 residues. Germline trimming cut 4 bases from V and 8 bases from J; bases unmatched to any gene: 3. Germline loops: CDR1 MNHEY, CDR2 SMNVEV (reference sequence).

The rearrangement uses TRBV6-6 and TRBJ2-1; 11 bases line up with TRBD2. CDR3 length: 13 residues. The germline gives CDR1 MNHNY, CDR2 SVGAGI (reference sequence). Trimming removed 10 bases from V and 5 bases from J; junction bases left unmatched: 4. The CDR3 spells CATLLAGDNEQFF. The DNA for the CDR3 is TGTGCCACCCTACTAGCGGGGGACAATGAGCAGTTCTTC.

The V gene is TRBV19, the J gene TRBJ1-5; D ambiguous. Germline loops: CDR1 LNHDA, CDR2 SQIVND (reference sequence). The V gene lost 3 bases and the J gene lost 2 bases, with 5 bases spanning the gap. The CDR3 sequence is 13 residues long. Written as DNA, the CDR3 is TGTGCCAGTAGTATTGAGGGCAATCAGCCCCAGCATTTT. Translation: CASSIEGNQPQHF.

V and J are TRBV28 and TRBJ1-1; tentatively, D is TRBD1 (5 bases). V lost 6 bases and J 4 bases, leaving 12 bases between the germline ends. Germline V gives CDR1 MDHEN, CDR2 SYDVKM. The CDR3 length is 13 residues. The CDR3 protein is CASRSGQATEAFF. DNA for the CDR3: TGTGCCAGCAGGTCAGGGCAAGCCACTGAAGCTTTCTTT.

The rearrangement uses TRBV11-2 and TRBJ2-7; TRBD2 matches at 7 bases. This CDR3 is built from 15 residues. Germline V lookup: CDR1 SGHAT, CDR2 FQNNGV. Losses at the gene ends were 1 base for V and 3 bases for J; bases not matched to a gene: 6. CDR3 amino acids: CASSLGSREIYEQYF. In nucleotides, the CDR3 is TGTGCCAGCAGCTTAGGTTCGCGGGAGATCTACGAGCAGTACTTC.

V usage is TRBV7-2 and J usage is TRBJ2-3, with 11 bases aligning to TRBD2. The CDR3 covers 15 residues. The V and J ends lost 5 bases and 8 bases, in that order; junction bases with no gene match: 9. CDR1 and CDR2 (germline): SGHTA, FQGNSA. The CDR3 DNA reads as TGTGCCAGCAGCCAACTAGCGGGAGAACAGGGTACGCAGTATTTT. Protein product: CASSQLAGEQGTQYF.

The chain employs TRBV27 and TRBJ2-5; 10 bases agree with TRBD1. This CDR3 is 16 amino acids long. V was clipped by 0 bases and J by 4 bases; unmatched bases: 5. From germline, CDR1 is MNHEY and CDR2 SMNVEV (reference sequence). CDR3 sequence: CASSLSAGTGVETQYF. The CDR3 bases are TGTGCCAGCAGTTTATCAGCCGGGACAGGGGTAGAGACCCAGTACTTC.

The chain links TRBV7-9 to TRBJ2-5; possible D gene TRBD2, 6 bases. Germline CDR1 reads SEHNR; CDR2 reads FQNEAQ (reference sequence). The germline V and J ends were trimmed by 2 bases and 2 bases, with 18 bases remaining between them. CDR3 size: 17 residues. Here the CDR3 reads CASSLWSGSGGQETQYF. CDR3 sequence (DNA): TGTGCCAGCAGCTTATGGAGCGGTAGCGGCGGACAAGAGACCCAGTACTTC.

Regarding this clone: A junction boundary mismatches the germline segment, possibly from a read error. The chain has TRBV7-2 and TRBJ2-1; 12 nucleotides agree with TRBD2. This CDR3 is built from 14 residues. The V gene's germline CDR1 is SGHTA and CDR2 FQGNSA. The CDR3, as DNA: TGTGCCAGCAGCCTAGCGGGAGGGCCCAATGAGCAGTTCTTC. It is translated as CASSLAGGPNEQFF.

The CDR3, as DNA: TGTGCCAGCATCAGGGGCTTCCAAGAGACCCAGTACTTC. Translation gives CASIRGFQETQYF. The chain employs TRBV6-1 and TRBJ2-5; possible D gene TRBD1, 6 bases. Germline values: CDR1 MNHNS, CDR2 SASEGT. There are 13 residues in the CDR3. V lost 7 bases and J lost 1, with 10 bases in between.

The J gene is TRBJ2-7, the V gene TRBV2; 9 bases align to TRBD1. V lost 4 bases, J lost 2 bases, and 3 bases stayed unmatched. CDR1 SNHLY and CDR2 FYNNEI come from the germline V gene. This CDR3 has 14 residues. CDR3: CASSAGQGTYEQYF. The CDR3 region has the DNA TGTGCCAGCAGTGCGGGACAGGGTACCTACGAGCAGTACTTC. The complete variable domain, with remaining parts taken from reference TRBV2 and TRBJ2-7, reads EPEVTQTPSHQVTQMGQEVILRCVPISNHLYFYWYRQILGQKVEFLVSFYNNEISEKSEIFDDQFSVERPDGSNFTLKIRSTKLEDSAMYFCASSAGQGTYEQYFGPGTRLTVT.

The chain employs TRBV2 and TRBJ2-3; 14 nucleotides align to TRBD2. V lost 8 bases to trimming and J lost 4 bases; unmatched junction nucleotides: 5. The germline CDR1 and CDR2 sequences are SNHLY and FYNNEI. The CDR3 totals 15 residues. Written as DNA, the CDR3 is TGTGCCAGCTCGGGACTAGCGGGAGCCGCAGATACGCAGTATTTT. It specifies CASSGLAGAADTQYF.

This chain joins TRBV6-5 and TRBJ2-1; 7 bases are shared with TRBD2. J gave up 8 bases and V 7 bases, and 5 bases lay outside the gene matches. This CDR3 has 12 amino acids. Germline lookup yields CDR1 MNHEY and CDR2 SVGAGI. CDR3 nucleotide sequence: TGTGCCAGCAAAACTAGCGCCGATGAGCAGTTCTTC. The encoded protein is CASKTSADEQFF.

The V and J genes are TRBV12-5 and TRBJ2-5; TRBD1 matches at 7 bases. The CDR3 extends over 13 amino acids. Germline V gene lookup returns CDR1 LGHNT and CDR2 FRNRAP. The V gene end was trimmed by 6 bases and the J gene end by 5 bases; junction bases not matched to a gene: 6. The CDR3 DNA is TGTGCTAGTGGATTCGACAGGGTGGAGACCCAGTACTTC. This sequence encodes CASGFDRVETQYF. The full variable domain, rest sourced from reference TRBV12-5 and TRBJ2-5, is DARVTQTPRHKVTEMGQEVTMRCQPILGHNTVFWYRQTMMQGLELLAYFRNRAPLDDSGMPKDRFSAEMPDATLATLKIQPSEPRDSAVYFCASGFDRVETQYFGPGTRLLVL.

The gene calls are TRBV25-1 and TRBJ2-2, with D tentatively TRBD1 (5 bases). Germline V gene lookup returns CDR1 MGHDK and CDR2 SYGVNS. Trimming removed 4 bases at V and 4 bases at J, with 10 bases between. This CDR3 contains 14 residues. The CDR3 reads CASSAQTATGELFF. The CDR3 nucleotides are TGTGCCAGCAGTGCCCAGACAGCCACCGGGGAGCTGTTTTTT.

V is TRBV7-8 and J is TRBJ2-4, with D possibly matching TRBD2 (6 bases). The germline V gene encodes CDR1 SGHVS and CDR2 FQNEAQ. The CDR3 has 18 residues. Between the trimmed V and J ends, which lost 0 bases and 3 bases, there was a span of 18 bases. CDR3 nucleotides: TGTGCCAGCAGCTTAGCGGGGTTTTTTGGGGGACTCAAAAACATTCAGTACTTC. This encodes CASSLAGFFGGLKNIQYF.

The chain couples TRBV9 to TRBJ1-1; a possible D gene is TRBD1 (5 bases). The CDR3 spans 17 residues. Germline lookup yields CDR1 SGDLS and CDR2 YYNGEE. The V end was cut by 4 bases, the J end by 0 bases, with 19 bases between. CDR3 residues: CASSLIPSGSLNTEAFF. The CDR3 nucleotides are TGTGCCAGCAGCCTAATCCCTTCAGGGTCTCTGAACACTGAAGCTTTCTTT.

This chain joins TRBV28 and TRBJ2-3; 7 nucleotides align to TRBD2. Germline CDR1 reads MDHEN; CDR2 reads SYDVKM. This CDR3 comprises 13 residues. Losses at the gene ends were 8 bases for V and 0 bases for J; bases not matched to a gene: 2. The CDR3: CASGRASTDTQYF. CDR3 nucleotides: TGTGCCAGCGGGAGGGCCAGCACAGATACGCAGTATTTT.

The rearrangement uses TRBV18 and TRBJ1-1; the D gene is possibly TRBD1 (6 bases). Germline lookup yields CDR1 KGHSH and CDR2 LQKENI. Trimming shortened V by 3 bases and J by 3 bases, and 23 bases separated the two germline ends. The CDR3 is made up of 18 amino acids. The CDR3 DNA reads as TGTGCCAGCTCACCTATTCCTGCAGGGGAGCTTTCGGACACTGAAGCTTTCTTT. As protein: CASSPIPAGELSDTEAFF.

Only one count was recorded for this clone. The chain couples TRBV6-6 to TRBJ1-1; D remains ambiguous. Trimming stripped 2 bases from V and 4 bases from J, with 11 bases between. CDR3 size: 14 residues. Per the germline V gene, CDR1 is MNHNY and CDR2 is SVGAGI (reference sequence). CDR3 bases: TGTGCCAGCAGTTACCCTAGCGAGATCACTGAAGCTTTCTTT. This translates into CASSYPSEITEAFF.

The chain uses TRBV14 and TRBJ2-7, with D maybe TRBD2 (6 bases). V was shortened by 4 bases and J by 0 bases, with 10 bases between the two germline ends. The CDR3 has 14 amino acids. Germline V gene data show CDR1 as SGHDN and CDR2 as FVKESK. CDR3 nucleotide sequence: TGTGCCAGCAGCCCACGGGGGACCTCCTACGAGCAGTACTTC. Residues: CASSPRGTSYEQYF.